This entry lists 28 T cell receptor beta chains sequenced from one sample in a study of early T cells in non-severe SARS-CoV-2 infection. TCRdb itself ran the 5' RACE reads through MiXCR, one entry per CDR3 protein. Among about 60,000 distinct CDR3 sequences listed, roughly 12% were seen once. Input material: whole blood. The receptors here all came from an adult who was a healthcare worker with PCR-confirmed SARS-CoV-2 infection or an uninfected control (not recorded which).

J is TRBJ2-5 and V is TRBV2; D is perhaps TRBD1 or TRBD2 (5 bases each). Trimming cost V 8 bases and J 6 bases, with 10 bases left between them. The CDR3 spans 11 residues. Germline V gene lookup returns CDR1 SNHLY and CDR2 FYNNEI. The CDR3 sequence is CASGRDQTQYF. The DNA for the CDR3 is TGTGCCAGCGGAAGGGACCAGACCCAGTACTTC.

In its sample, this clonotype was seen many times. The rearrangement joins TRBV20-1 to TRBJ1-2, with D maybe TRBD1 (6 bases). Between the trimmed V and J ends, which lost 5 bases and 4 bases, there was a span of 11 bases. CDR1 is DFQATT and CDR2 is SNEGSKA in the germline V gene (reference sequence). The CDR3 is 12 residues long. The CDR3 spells CSAEQGGYGYTF. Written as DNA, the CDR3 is TGCAGTGCTGAACAGGGAGGCTATGGCTACACCTTC.

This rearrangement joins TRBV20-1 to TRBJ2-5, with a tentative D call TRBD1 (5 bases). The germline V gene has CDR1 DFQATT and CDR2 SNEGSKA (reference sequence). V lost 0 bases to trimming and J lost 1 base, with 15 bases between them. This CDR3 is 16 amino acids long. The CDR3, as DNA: TGCAGTGCTAGAGATCCTGGGTCAGGGCTCCAAGAGACCCAGTACTTC. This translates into CSARDPGSGLQETQYF.

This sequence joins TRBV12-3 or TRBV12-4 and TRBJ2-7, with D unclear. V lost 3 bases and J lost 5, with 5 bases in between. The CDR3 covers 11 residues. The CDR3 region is CASSFGNEQYF. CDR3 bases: TGTGCCAGCAGTTTTGGAAACGAGCAGTACTTC.

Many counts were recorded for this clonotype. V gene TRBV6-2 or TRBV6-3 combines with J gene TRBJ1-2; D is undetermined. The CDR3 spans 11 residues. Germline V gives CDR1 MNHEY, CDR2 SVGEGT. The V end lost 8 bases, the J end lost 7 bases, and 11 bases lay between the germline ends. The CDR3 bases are TGTGCCAGCCGTCGGGAGGGTGGCTACACCTTC. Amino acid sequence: CASRREGGYTF.

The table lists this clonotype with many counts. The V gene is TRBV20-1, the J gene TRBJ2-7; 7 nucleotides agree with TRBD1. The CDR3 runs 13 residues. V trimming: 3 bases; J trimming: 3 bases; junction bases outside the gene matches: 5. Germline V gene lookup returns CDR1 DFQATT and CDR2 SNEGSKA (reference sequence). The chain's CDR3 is CSARIRTGYEQYF. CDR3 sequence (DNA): TGCAGTGCTAGGATTCGGACAGGCTACGAGCAGTACTTC.

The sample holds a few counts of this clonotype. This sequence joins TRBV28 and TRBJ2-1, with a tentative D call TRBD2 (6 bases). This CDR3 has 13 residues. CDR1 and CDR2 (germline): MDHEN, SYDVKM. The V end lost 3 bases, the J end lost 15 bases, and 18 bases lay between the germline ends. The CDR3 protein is CASSFPGGIGSFF. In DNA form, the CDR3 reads TGTGCCAGCAGTTTTCCTGGGGGGATCGGATCGTTCTTC.

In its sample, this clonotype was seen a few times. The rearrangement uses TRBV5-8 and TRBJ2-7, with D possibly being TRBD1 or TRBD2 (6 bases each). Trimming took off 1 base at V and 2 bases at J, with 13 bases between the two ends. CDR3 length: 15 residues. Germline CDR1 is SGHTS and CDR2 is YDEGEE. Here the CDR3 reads CASSLMDRLAYEQYF. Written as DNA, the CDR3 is TGTGCCAGCAGCTTGATGGACAGACTAGCCTACGAGCAGTACTTC.

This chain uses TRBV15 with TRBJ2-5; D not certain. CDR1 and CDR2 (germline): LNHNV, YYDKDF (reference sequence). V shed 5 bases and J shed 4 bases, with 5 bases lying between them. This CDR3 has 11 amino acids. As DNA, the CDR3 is TGTGCCACCAGCGTAGGAGAGACCCAGTACTTC. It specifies CATSVGETQYF.

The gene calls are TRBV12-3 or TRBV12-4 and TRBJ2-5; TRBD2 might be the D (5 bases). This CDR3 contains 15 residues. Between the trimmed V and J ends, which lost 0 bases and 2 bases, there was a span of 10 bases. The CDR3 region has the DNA TGTGCCAGCAGTTTAGCGCTCAGCGGACAAGAGACCCAGTACTTC. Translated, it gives CASSLALSGQETQYF.

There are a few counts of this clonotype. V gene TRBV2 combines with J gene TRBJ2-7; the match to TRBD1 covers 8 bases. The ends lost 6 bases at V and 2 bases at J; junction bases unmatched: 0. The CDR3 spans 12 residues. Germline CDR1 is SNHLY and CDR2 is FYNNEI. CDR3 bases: TGTGCCAGCAGCAGGGGGCCCTACGAGCAGTACTTC. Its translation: CASSRGPYEQYF.

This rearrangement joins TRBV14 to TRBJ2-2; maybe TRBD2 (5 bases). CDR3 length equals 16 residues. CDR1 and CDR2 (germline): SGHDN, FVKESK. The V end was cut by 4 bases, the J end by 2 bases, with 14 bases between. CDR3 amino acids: CASSPGRRQNTGELFF. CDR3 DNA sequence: TGTGCCAGCAGCCCCGGCAGGAGGCAAAACACCGGGGAGCTGTTTTTT.

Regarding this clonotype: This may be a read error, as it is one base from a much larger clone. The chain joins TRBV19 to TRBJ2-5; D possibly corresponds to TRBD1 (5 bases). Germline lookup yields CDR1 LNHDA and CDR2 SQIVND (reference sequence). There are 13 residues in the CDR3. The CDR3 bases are TGTACCAGTAGTATAAGCAGGGATGAGACCCAGTACTTC. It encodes CTSSISRDETQYF.

CDR3: CASSEFAVTGTSAYNEQFF. The CDR3 DNA follows: TGTGCCAGCAGTGAATTTGCGGTTACCGGGACTAGCGCCTACAATGAGCAGTTCTTC. This chain uses TRBV2 with TRBJ2-1; 10 positions match TRBD2. V lost 2 bases and J lost 2; bases outside the gene matches: 12. Germline CDR1 and CDR2: SNHLY and FYNNEI. There are 19 residues in the CDR3.

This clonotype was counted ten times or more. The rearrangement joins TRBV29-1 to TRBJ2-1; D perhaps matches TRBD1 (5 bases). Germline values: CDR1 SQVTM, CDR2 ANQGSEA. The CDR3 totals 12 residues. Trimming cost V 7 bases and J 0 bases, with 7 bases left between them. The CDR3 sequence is CSAGHSYNEQFF. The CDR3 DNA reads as TGCAGCGCCGGACACTCCTACAATGAGCAGTTCTTC.

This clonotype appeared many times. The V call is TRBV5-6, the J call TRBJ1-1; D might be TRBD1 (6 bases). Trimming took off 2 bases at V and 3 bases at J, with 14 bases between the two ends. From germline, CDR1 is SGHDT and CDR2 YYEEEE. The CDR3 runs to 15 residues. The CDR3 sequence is CASSFAGQLYTEAFF. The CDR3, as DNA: TGTGCCAGCAGCTTCGCCGGACAGCTTTACACTGAAGCTTTCTTT.

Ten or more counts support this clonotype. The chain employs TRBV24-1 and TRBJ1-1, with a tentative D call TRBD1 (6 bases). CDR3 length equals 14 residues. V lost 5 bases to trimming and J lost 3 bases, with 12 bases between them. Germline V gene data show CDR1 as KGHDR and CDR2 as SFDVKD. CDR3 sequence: CATSVSGTHTEAFF. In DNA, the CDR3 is TGTGCCACCAGTGTCTCTGGGACACACACTGAAGCTTTCTTT.

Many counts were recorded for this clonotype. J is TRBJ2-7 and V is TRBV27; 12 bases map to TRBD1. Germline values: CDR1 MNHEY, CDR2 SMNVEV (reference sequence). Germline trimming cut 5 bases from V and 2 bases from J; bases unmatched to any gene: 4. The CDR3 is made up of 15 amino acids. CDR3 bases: TGTGCCAGCAGTCCGGGACAGGGGGCGGCCTACGAGCAGTACTTC. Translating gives CASSPGQGAAYEQYF.

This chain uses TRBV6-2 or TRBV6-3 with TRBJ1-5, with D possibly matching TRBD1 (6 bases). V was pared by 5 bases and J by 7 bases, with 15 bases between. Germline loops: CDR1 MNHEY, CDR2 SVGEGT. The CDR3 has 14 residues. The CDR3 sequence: CASSRTGFGQPQHF. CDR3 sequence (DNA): TGTGCCAGCAGTCGAACAGGGTTCGGCCAGCCCCAGCATTTT.

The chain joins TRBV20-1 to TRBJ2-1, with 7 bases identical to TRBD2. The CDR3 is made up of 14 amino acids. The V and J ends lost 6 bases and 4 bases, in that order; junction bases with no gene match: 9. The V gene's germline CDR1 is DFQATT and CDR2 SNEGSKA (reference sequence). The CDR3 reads CSAQGLDYYNEQFF. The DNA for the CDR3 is TGCAGTGCCCAAGGACTAGACTATTACAATGAGCAGTTCTTC.

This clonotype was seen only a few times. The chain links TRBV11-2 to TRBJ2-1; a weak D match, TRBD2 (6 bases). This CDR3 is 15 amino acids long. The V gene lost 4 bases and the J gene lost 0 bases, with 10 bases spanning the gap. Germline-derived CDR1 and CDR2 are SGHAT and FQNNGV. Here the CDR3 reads CASSSGTGSYNEQFF. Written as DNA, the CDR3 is TGTGCCAGCAGCTCAGGGACTGGCTCCTACAATGAGCAGTTCTTC.

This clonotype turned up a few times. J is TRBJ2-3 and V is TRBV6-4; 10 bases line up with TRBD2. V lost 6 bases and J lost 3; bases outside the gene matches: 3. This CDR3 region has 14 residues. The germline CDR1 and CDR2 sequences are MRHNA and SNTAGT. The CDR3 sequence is CASSRAGGTDTQYF. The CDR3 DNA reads TGTGCCAGCAGCCGAGCGGGAGGGACAGATACGCAGTATTTT.

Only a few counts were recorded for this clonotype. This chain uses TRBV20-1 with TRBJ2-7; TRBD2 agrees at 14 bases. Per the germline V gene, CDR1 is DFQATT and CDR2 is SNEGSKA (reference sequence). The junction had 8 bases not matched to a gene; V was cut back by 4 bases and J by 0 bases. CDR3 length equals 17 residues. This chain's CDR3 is CSAKGLAGAFRSYEQYF. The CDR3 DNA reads TGCAGTGCTAAGGGACTAGCGGGAGCCTTTCGCTCCTACGAGCAGTACTTC.

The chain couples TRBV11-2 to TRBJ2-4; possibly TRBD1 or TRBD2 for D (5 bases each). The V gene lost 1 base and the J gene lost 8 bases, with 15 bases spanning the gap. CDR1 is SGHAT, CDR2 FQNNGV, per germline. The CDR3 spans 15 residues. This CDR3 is CASSLGGIGLDIQYF. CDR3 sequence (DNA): TGTGCCAGCAGCTTAGGGGGGATTGGGTTGGACATTCAGTACTTC.

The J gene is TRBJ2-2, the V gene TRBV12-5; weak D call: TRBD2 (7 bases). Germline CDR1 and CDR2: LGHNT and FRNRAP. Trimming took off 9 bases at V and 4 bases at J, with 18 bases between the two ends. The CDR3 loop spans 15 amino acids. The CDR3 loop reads CASLVGGAGTGELFF. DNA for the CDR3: TGTGCTAGCCTCGTAGGGGGGGCTGGCACCGGGGAGCTGTTTTTT.

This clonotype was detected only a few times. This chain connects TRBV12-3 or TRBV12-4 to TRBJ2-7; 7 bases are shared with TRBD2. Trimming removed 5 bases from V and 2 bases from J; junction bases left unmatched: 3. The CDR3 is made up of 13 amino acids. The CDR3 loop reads CASSPRETYEQYF. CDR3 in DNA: TGTGCCAGCAGTCCGCGGGAGACCTACGAGCAGTACTTC.

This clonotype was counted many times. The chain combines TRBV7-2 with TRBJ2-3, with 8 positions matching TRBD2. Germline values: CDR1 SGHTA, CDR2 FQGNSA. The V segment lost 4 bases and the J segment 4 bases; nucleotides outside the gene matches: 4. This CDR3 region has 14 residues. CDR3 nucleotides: TGTGCCAGCAGCTCGAGCGGGGGCGCAGATACGCAGTATTTT. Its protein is CASSSSGGADTQYF.

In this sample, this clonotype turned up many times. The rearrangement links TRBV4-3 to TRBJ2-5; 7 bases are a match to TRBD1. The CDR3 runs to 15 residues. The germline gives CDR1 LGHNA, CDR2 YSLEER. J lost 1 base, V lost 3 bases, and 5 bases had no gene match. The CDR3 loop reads CASSQGTDTQETQYF. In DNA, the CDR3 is TGCGCCAGCAGCCAGGGGACAGACACCCAAGAGACCCAGTACTTC.